A single sample gave rise to the 20 T cell receptor beta chains below, sequenced in a study of shared clonotypes between healthy human individuals. TCRdb keeps only in-frame clones here, not all; method: immunoSEQ multiplex PCR. The table shows a few hundred thousand clones, with roughly 78% occurring only once. The sample consisted of PBMCs. The receptors were gathered from a woman between 40 and 55 years old in good health. Some clones in this sample may be carry-over from other donors' samples.

The chain carries TRBV2 and TRBJ2-4; no definite D call. Trimming took off 6 bases at V and 5 bases at J, with 17 bases between the two ends. Germline lookup yields CDR1 SNHLY and CDR2 FYNNEI. CDR3 length: 15 residues. Here the CDR3 DNA reads TGTGCCAGCAGCCCTCAGCAATCCTACCAAAACATTCAGTACTTC. This sequence encodes CASSPQQSYQNIQYF. The whole variable domain, filled in from reference TRBV2 and TRBJ2-4, reads EPEVTQTPSHQVTQMGQEVILRCVPISNHLYFYWYRQILGQKVEFLVSFYNNEISEKSEIFDDQFSVERPDGSNFTLKIRSTKLEDSAMYFCASSPQQSYQNIQYFGAGTRLSVL.

This clone was found many times. V gene TRBV10-2 combines with J gene TRBJ2-2; a possible D gene is TRBD2 (6 bases). Germline loops: CDR1 WSHSY, CDR2 SAAADI. V lost 3 bases and J 5 bases, leaving 13 bases between the germline ends. The CDR3 is made up of 15 amino acids. For the CDR3, the DNA is TGCGCCAGCAGTGAAGCGGGTCGATGGACCGGGGAGCTGTTTTTT. Translating it yields CASSEAGRWTGELFF.

V and J are TRBV9 and TRBJ2-2; 8 bases line up with TRBD2. The CDR3 runs to 16 residues. With 7 bases clipped from V and 0 bases from J, the junction kept 8 bases outside the gene matches. CDR1 and CDR2 from the germline V gene are SGDLS and YYNGEE. The CDR3 loop reads CASSPRREANTGELFF. The CDR3 coding sequence is TGTGCCAGCTCGCCAAGGCGGGAGGCGAACACCGGGGAGCTGTTTTTT.

The chain joins TRBV29-1 to TRBJ2-7; D is perhaps TRBD1 (8 bases). Germline V gene data show CDR1 as SQVTM and CDR2 as ANQGSEA. V dropped 4 bases and J dropped 4 bases, with 14 bases sitting between them. This CDR3 has 13 residues. CDR3: CSVAQQGGYEQYF. For the CDR3, the DNA is TGCAGCGTTGCTCAACAGGGGGGGTACGAGCAGTACTTC.

The chain combines TRBV4-1 with TRBJ1-2; a weak D match, TRBD1 (6 bases). The V and J ends lost 1 base and 6 bases respectively, with 18 bases between them. The CDR3 spans 16 residues. Germline V gene lookup returns CDR1 MGHRA and CDR2 YSYEKL. CDR3 protein: CASSQVTRGLKDGYTF. The DNA of the CDR3 is TGCGCCAGCAGCCAAGTAACCCGGGGGCTAAAGGATGGCTACACCTTC.

CDR3 sequence: CASSLQGPDTQYF. The CDR3 bases are TGTGCCAGCAGCTTACAGGGGCCAGATACGCAGTATTTT. The rearrangement joins TRBV11-2 to TRBJ2-3; a weak D match, TRBD1 (6 bases). The CDR3 contains 13 residues. Deletions cut 2 bases from V and 4 bases from J, with 7 bases between. The V gene's germline CDR1 is SGHAT and CDR2 FQNNGV.

The table lists this clone with a few counts. Other DNA variants within this sample encode the same CDR3. The V gene is TRBV2, the J gene TRBJ2-3; 13 nucleotides line up with TRBD2. The V gene's germline CDR1 is SNHLY and CDR2 FYNNEI. The CDR3 has 15 amino acids. Trimming took 6 bases from V and 3 from J; bases not matched to a gene: 3. CDR3 sequence (DNA): TGTGCCAGCAGCCGACTAGCGGGAGGTACAGATACGCAGTATTTT. Residues: CASSRLAGGTDTQYF.

This clone was detected many times. This chain uses TRBV6-4 with TRBJ2-3; D unclear. This CDR3 has 15 residues. Germline lookup yields CDR1 MRHNA and CDR2 SNTAGT. Trimming took off 2 bases at V and 0 bases at J, with 9 bases between the two ends. The CDR3 DNA is TGTGCCAGCAGTGACGGCGCCTCTAGCACAGATACGCAGTATTTT. This sequence encodes CASSDGASSTDTQYF.

The chain couples TRBV19 to TRBJ1-3; D unclear. This CDR3 has 15 residues. Trimming left V 6 bases short and J 0 bases short, with 12 bases between. Per germline, CDR1 LNHDA and CDR2 SQIVND (reference sequence). The CDR3 loop is CASSKDWTSGNTIYF. The CDR3 bases are TGTGCCAGTAGCAAAGACTGGACCTCTGGAAACACCATATATTTT.

CDR3 DNA: TGCGCCAGCAGCTTTGGGCAGGGCCAAAATGAGCAGTTCTTC. Protein product: CASSFGQGQNEQFF. This rearrangement joins TRBV5-1 to TRBJ2-1, with a weak D call TRBD1 (5 bases). The CDR3 runs to 14 residues. Germline V gene sequence: CDR1 SGHRS, CDR2 YFSETQ. The ends were cut back, 2 bases at V and 7 bases at J, with 13 bases in the middle.

The chain carries TRBV28 and TRBJ1-5, with D possibly being TRBD1 (6 bases). From germline, CDR1 is MDHEN and CDR2 SYDVKM. Trimming shortened V by 6 bases and J by 5 bases, and 17 bases separated the two germline ends. The CDR3 consists of 15 residues. Here the CDR3 reads CASRKGGMGDQPQHF. Here the CDR3 DNA reads TGTGCCAGCAGGAAGGGGGGGATGGGCGATCAGCCCCAGCATTTT.

This clone was found once. The chain has TRBV29-1 and TRBJ2-7, with 8 bases that match TRBD2. J was trimmed by 1 base and V by 5 bases; bases with no gene match: 7. The CDR3 has 14 residues. CDR1 SQVTM and CDR2 ANQGSEA come from the germline V gene. This chain's CDR3 is CSVCERELSYEQYF. The CDR3 nucleotides read TGCAGCGTTTGCGAGCGGGAGCTGTCCTACGAGCAGTACTTC.

This clone has a single count. The chain is built from TRBV30 and TRBJ1-3, with D perhaps TRBD1 (5 bases). CDR1 and CDR2 from the germline V gene are GTSNPN and SVGIG (reference sequence). The CDR3 contains 14 residues. V was clipped by 3 bases and J by 2 bases, with 11 bases between them. The CDR3 loop reads CAWRTGTAGNTIYF. Here the CDR3 DNA reads TGTGCCTGGAGAACCGGGACGGCTGGAAACACCATATATTTT.

This clone was recorded once. The chain recombines TRBV27 with TRBJ1-5; 10 bases align to TRBD1. The CDR3 spans 17 residues. CDR1 and CDR2 from the germline V gene are MNHEY and SMNVEV (reference sequence). V lost 8 bases to trimming and J lost 6 bases; unmatched junction nucleotides: 16. CDR3 coding DNA: TGTGCCAGCGGGCGGGAGTTCGGGACAGGGGACGGTCAGCCCCAGCATTTT. Its translation is CASGREFGTGDGQPQHF.

The CDR3 region has the DNA TGTGCCAGCGGGGAGGGTTATGAAAAACTGTTTTTT. This translates into CASGEGYEKLFF. This rearrangement joins TRBV27 to TRBJ1-4; D unresolved. V lost 8 bases and J lost 6, with 10 bases in between. Germline lookup yields CDR1 MNHEY and CDR2 SMNVEV (reference sequence). This CDR3 is 12 amino acids long.

For the CDR3, the DNA is TGTGCCAGCAGTTTCACAGGGTTGGATGAGCAGTTCTTC. Protein: CASSFTGLDEQFF. V and J are TRBV6-5 and TRBJ2-1; perhaps TRBD1 as D (6 bases). Trimming left V 4 bases short and J 8 bases short, with 12 bases between. The CDR3 has 13 amino acids. Per the germline V gene, CDR1 is MNHEY and CDR2 is SVGAGI.

The J gene is TRBJ2-7, the V gene TRBV27; 11 bases map to TRBD2. The V and J ends lost 5 bases and 2 bases, in that order; junction bases with no gene match: 5. CDR1 MNHEY and CDR2 SMNVEV come from the germline V gene (reference sequence). CDR3 length: 15 residues. The CDR3 DNA follows: TGTGCCAGCAGTCTACTAGCGGGAGTACCCTACGAGCAGTACTTC. Translated: CASSLLAGVPYEQYF.

The genes are TRBV6-1 and TRBJ2-3; 7 nucleotides agree with TRBD1. There are 15 residues in the CDR3. CDR1 and CDR2 from the germline V gene are MNHNS and SASEGT. Trimming cost V 4 bases and J 2 bases; bases outside gene matches: 6. The CDR3 DNA reads TGTGCCAGCAGTGGCTTGACAGGGACCACAGATACGCAGTATTTT. Residues: CASSGLTGTTDTQYF.

The table lists this clone with a few counts. The chain employs TRBV7-6 and TRBJ2-3, with D perhaps matching TRBD2 (6 bases). This CDR3 is built from 15 residues. Trimming removed 4 bases at V and 4 bases at J, with 15 bases between. The V gene's germline CDR1 is SGHVS and CDR2 FNYEAQ. Here the CDR3 DNA reads TGTGCCAGCAGCTCCGGCCGGTGGGAGGCAGATACGCAGTATTTT. Translation: CASSSGRWEADTQYF.

The chain uses TRBV2 and TRBJ2-5, with a weak D call TRBD2 (6 bases). Germline lookup yields CDR1 SNHLY and CDR2 FYNNEI. CDR3 length equals 13 residues. The V end lost 4 bases, the J end lost 4 bases, and 10 bases lay between the germline ends. Written as DNA, the CDR3 is TGTGCCAGCAGTGTTGATAGCGGAGAGACCCAGTACTTC. This gives the protein CASSVDSGETQYF.